Ten or more counts support the clone carrying this T cell receptor beta chain. Its cognate antigen is unknown. Trimming left V 5 bases short and J 8 bases short, with 15 bases between. The CDR3 loop spans 14 amino acids. Looked up from germline, CDR1 is SGHTA and CDR2 is FQGNSA. It was with a sample-barcoded 5' primer and a J-beta primer mix that a second PCR of roughly 6 to 12 cycles was run. A single record per CDR3 protein comes from TCRdb applying MiXCR to the 5' RACE reads. Here the sample spans roughly 640,000 distinct CDR3 sequences, about 28% being singletons. Isolation of PBMCs gave at least 6 million cells per sample. These data are taken from a study of blood T cells in healthy people across ages. General study points: Donor CMV infection status was unknown, possibly confounding age-related changes in expanded clonotypes. TCR beta diversity, measured per million T cells, fell in a roughly linear way with age.

The origin of this receptor is a woman over 75 in good health. Material: blood. The chain joins TRBV7-2 to TRBJ1-4; maybe TRBD1 (5 bases). Here the CDR3 reads CASSPRPGPEKLFF. CDR3 DNA: TGTGCCAGCAGCCCGCGCCCGGGACCCGAAAAACTGTTTTTT.